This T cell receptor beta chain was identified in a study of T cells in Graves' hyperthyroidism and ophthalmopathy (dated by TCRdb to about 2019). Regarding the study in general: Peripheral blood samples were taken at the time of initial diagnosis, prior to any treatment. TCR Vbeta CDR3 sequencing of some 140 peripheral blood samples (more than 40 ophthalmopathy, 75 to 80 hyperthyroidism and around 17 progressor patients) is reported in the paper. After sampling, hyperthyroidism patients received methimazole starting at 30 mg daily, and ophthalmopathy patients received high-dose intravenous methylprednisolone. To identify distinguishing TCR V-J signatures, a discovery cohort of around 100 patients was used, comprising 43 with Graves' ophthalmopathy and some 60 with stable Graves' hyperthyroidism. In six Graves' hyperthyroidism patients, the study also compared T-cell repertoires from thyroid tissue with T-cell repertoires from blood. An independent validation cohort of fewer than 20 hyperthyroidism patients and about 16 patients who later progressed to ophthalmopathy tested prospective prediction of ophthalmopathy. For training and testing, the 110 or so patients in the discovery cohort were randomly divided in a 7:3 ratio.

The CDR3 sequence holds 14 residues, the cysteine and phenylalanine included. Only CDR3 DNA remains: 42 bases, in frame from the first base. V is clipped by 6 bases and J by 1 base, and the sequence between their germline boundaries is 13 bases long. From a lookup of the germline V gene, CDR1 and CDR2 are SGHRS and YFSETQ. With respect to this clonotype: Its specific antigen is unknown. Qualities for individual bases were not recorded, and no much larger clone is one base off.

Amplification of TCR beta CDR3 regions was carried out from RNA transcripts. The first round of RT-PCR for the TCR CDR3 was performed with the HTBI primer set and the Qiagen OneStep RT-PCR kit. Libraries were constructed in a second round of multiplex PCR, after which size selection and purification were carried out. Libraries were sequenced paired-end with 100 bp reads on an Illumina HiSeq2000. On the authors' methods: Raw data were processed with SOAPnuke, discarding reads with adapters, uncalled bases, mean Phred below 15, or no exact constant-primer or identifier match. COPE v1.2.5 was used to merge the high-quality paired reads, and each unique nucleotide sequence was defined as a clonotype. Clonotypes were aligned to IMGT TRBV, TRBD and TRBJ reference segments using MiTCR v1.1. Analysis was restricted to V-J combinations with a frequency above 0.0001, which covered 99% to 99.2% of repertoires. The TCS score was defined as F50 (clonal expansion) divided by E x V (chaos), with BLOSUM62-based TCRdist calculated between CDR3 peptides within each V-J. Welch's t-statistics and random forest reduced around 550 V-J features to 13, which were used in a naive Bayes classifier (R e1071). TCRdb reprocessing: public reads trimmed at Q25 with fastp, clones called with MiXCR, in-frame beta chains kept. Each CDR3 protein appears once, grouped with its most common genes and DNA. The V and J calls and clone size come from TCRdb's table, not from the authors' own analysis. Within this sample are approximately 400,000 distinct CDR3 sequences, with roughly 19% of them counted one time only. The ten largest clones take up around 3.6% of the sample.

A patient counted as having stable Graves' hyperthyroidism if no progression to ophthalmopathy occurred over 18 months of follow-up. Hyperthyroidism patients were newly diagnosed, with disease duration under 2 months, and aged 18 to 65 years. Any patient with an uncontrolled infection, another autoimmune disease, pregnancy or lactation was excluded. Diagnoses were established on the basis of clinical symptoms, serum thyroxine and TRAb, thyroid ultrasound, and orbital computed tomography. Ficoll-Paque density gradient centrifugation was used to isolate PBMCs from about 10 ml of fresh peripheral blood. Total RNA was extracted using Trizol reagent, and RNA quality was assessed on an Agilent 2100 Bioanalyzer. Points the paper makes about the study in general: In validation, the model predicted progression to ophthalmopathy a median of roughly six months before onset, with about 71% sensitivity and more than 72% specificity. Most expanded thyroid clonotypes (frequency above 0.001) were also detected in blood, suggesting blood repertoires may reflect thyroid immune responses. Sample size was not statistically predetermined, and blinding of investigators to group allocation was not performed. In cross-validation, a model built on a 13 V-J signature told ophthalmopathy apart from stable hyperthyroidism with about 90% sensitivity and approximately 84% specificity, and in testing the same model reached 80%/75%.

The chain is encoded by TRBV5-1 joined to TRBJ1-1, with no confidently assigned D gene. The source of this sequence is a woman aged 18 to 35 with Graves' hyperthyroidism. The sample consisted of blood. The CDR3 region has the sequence CASTPGQPNTEAFF. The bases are TGCGCCAGCACCCCCGGCCAGCCGAACACTGAAGCTTTCTTT. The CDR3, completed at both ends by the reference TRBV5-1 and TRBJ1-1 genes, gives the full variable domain KAGVTQTPRYLIKTRGQQVTLSCSPISGHRSVSWYQQTPGQGLQFLFEYFSETQRNKGNFPGRFSGRQFSNSRSEMNVSTLELGDSALYLCASTPGQPNTEAFFGQGTRLTVV.